This T cell receptor (beta chain) comes out of a study of blood T cells in healthy people across ages. Across the study: Template switching recovered approximately one barcoded beta molecule for every two T cells.

About 9.6 milliliters of peripheral blood were drawn from each donor into EDTA-treated tubes. The CDR3 length is 12 residues. Germline-derived CDR1 and CDR2 are SGHVS and FQNEAQ. The V end was cut by 2 bases, the J end by 5 bases, with 6 bases between. PCR was performed a second time for about 7 to 12 cycles using a sample-barcoded 5' primer and a J-beta primer mix. One entry per CDR3 protein, called by TCRdb with MiXCR from the 5' RACE reads. The sample shows 700,000 to 1,000,000 distinct CDR3 sequences, 40% to 50% of them seen only once. The J gene is TRBJ2-5, the V gene TRBV7-8; no clear D gene. The sample comprised blood. This clonotype was sampled from a man aged 60 to 75 in good health. CDR3 region: CASSLIMETQYF. In DNA form, the CDR3 reads TGTGCCAGCAGCTTAATTATGGAGACCCAGTACTTC.